Below, 14 T cell receptor beta chains from the same sample are listed, as sequenced in a study of immune evolution from preneoplasia to lung adenocarcinoma. Method: immunoSEQ multiplex PCR; TCRdb's copy keeps in-frame clones and lacks some. The sample shows 6,500 to 9,000 clones, approximately 85% of them seen only once. Material for sequencing was FFPE minimally invasive lung adenocarcinoma tissue. The receptors shown here come from a person aged 80 or older with lung adenocarcinoma.

This chain uses TRBV5-1 with TRBJ1-4; 7 bases are shared with TRBD1. Looked up from germline, CDR1 is SGHRS and CDR2 is YFSETQ. The junction had 0 bases not matched to a gene; V was cut back by 1 base and J by 0 bases. The CDR3 sequence is 15 residues long. The CDR3 nucleotides are TGCGCCAGCAGCTTGCAGGGGGCAACTAATGAAAAACTGTTTTTT. Translation: CASSLQGATNEKLFF.

The chain uses TRBV2 and TRBJ2-6; D may be TRBD2 (5 bases). CDR1 and CDR2 from the germline V gene are SNHLY and FYNNEI. The CDR3 has 14 amino acids. The V gene lost 4 bases and the J gene lost 7 bases, with 11 bases spanning the gap. The CDR3 nucleotides are TGTGCCAGCAGTGCGAGGGAAGTAGCCAACGTCCTGACTTTC. Its translation is CASSAREVANVLTF.

A note on this clone: Other DNA sequences from this sample encode an identical CDR3 as well. The V call is TRBV7-9, the J call TRBJ1-1; D is unresolved. The V end was cut by 3 bases, the J end by 6 bases, with 8 bases between. CDR1 SEHNR and CDR2 FQNEAQ come from the germline V gene (reference sequence). CDR3 length: 12 amino acids. CDR3 in amino acids: CASSLSLSEAFF. The CDR3 DNA sequence: TGTGCCAGCAGCTTGTCCCTTTCTGAAGCTTTCTTT. Complete variable domain (other parts from reference TRBV7-9 and TRBJ1-1): DTGVSQNPRHKITKRGQNVTFRCDPISEHNRLYWYRQTLGQGPEFLTYFQNEAQLEKSRLLSDRFSAERPKGSFSTLEIQRTEQGDSAMYLCASSLSLSEAFFGQGTRLTVV.

This chain joins TRBV9 and TRBJ2-2; 10 bases are a match to TRBD1. V dropped 0 bases and J dropped 5; count of bases not matched to a gene: 4. The CDR3 has 16 residues. Germline loops: CDR1 SGDLS, CDR2 YYNGEE. CDR3 sequence: CASSVVGTGETGELFF. The CDR3 nucleotides read TGTGCCAGCAGCGTAGTCGGGACAGGGGAAACCGGGGAGCTGTTTTTT.

The rearrangement links TRBV29-1 to TRBJ2-7; TRBD2 aligns across 9 bases. Germline V lookup: CDR1 SQVTM, CDR2 ANQGSEA. The CDR3 spans 14 residues. V shed 3 bases and J 5 bases; nucleotides not matched to a gene: 8. The CDR3 loop is CSVEREGPLNEQYF. The DNA for the CDR3 is TGCAGCGTTGAGCGGGAGGGCCCTCTAAACGAGCAGTACTTC.

This clone was counted once. V usage is TRBV7-9 and J usage is TRBJ2-2; D may be TRBD2 (6 bases). The V end was cut by 5 bases, the J end by 3 bases, with 19 bases between. Germline V gene sequence: CDR1 SEHNR, CDR2 FQNEAQ (reference sequence). CDR3 length: 17 amino acids. CDR3 in amino acids: CASSVSRGGVDTGELFF. CDR3 sequence (DNA): TGTGCCAGCAGCGTTAGCAGAGGAGGGGTGGACACCGGGGAGCTGTTTTTT.

The chain links TRBV11-2 to TRBJ1-6, with 8 bases aligning to TRBD1. The CDR3 is 15 residues long. The V gene's germline CDR1 is SGHAT and CDR2 FQNNGV. The J segment lost 2 bases and the V segment lost 6 bases, leaving 3 bases of the junction unmatched. The CDR3 region is CASRRDRTYNSPLHF. CDR3 nucleotides: TGTGCCAGCAGGCGGGACAGGACCTATAATTCACCCCTCCACTTT.

Only a few counts were recorded for this clone. The chain links TRBV6-4 to TRBJ2-2, with TRBD2 identical over 10 bases. CDR3 length: 15 amino acids. The J segment lost 7 bases and the V segment lost 3 bases, leaving 5 bases of the junction unmatched. Germline V gene data show CDR1 as MRHNA and CDR2 as SNTAGT. The CDR3 coding sequence is TGTGCCAGCAGTGAACTAGCGGGGTCGGACGGGGAGCTGTTTTTT. Amino acids: CASSELAGSDGELFF.

The chain carries TRBV19 and TRBJ2-7; TRBD1 agrees at 8 bases. V shed 5 bases, J shed 2 bases, and the junction held 5 bases outside the gene matches. The germline CDR1 and CDR2 sequences are LNHDA and SQIVND (reference sequence). The CDR3 runs 14 residues. CDR3 residues: CASSQQGATYEQYF. The CDR3 DNA is TGTGCCAGTAGTCAGCAGGGGGCCACCTACGAGCAGTACTTC.

The chain employs TRBV7-6 and TRBJ2-3; D might be TRBD2 (6 bases). The CDR3 runs 18 residues. Trimming removed 2 bases from V and 1 base from J, with 19 bases in between. The V gene's germline CDR1 is SGHVS and CDR2 FNYEAQ. The CDR3 region is CASSLRAGTSGGTDTQYF. The CDR3 coding sequence is TGTGCCAGCAGCTTAAGGGCCGGGACCTCGGGGGGCACAGATACGCAGTATTTT.

This clone was seen a few times. The DNA of the CDR3 is TGTGCCAGTAGTATACCGGGCTCTCACTCCTATGGCTACACCTTC. Its translation is CASSIPGSHSYGYTF. This rearrangement joins TRBV19 to TRBJ1-2; D gene uncertain. CDR3 length equals 15 residues. CDR1 and CDR2 (germline): LNHDA, SQIVND (reference sequence). The V gene lost 2 bases and the J gene lost 4 bases, with 14 bases spanning the gap.

In its sample, this clone was seen once. The chain combines TRBV28 with TRBJ2-7; no definite D call. Germline CDR1 reads MDHEN; CDR2 reads SYDVKM. This CDR3 is 12 amino acids long. The V gene lost 1 base and the J gene lost 7 bases, with 8 bases spanning the gap. The CDR3 sequence: CASSLSFKEQYF. The CDR3 DNA is TGTGCCAGCAGTTTATCCTTTAAAGAGCAGTACTTC.

This sequence joins TRBV21-1 and TRBJ2-6; the tabulated D call, TRBD1, remains unverified against the DNA. TRBV21-1 is a pseudogene. This CDR3 comprises 24 residues. The CDR3 protein is CASSKKSDRTGALLGVAGANVLTF. DNA for the CDR3: TGTGCCAGCAGCAAAAAATCCGATAGGACAGGGGCTTTACTCGGCGTCGCTGGGGCCAACGTCCTGACTTTC.

This clone was seen only a few times. The J gene is TRBJ2-7, the V gene TRBV11-2, with 11 positions matching TRBD2. This CDR3 is 18 amino acids long. The trim removed 1 base at V and 6 bases at J, leaving 14 bases unmatched. Germline-derived CDR1 and CDR2 are SGHAT and FQNNGV. The CDR3 bases are TGTGCCAGCAGCTTAGTGCTAGCGGGAGGTTCCGGGAGGGCCGAGCAGTACTTC. This translates into CASSLVLAGGSGRAEQYF.